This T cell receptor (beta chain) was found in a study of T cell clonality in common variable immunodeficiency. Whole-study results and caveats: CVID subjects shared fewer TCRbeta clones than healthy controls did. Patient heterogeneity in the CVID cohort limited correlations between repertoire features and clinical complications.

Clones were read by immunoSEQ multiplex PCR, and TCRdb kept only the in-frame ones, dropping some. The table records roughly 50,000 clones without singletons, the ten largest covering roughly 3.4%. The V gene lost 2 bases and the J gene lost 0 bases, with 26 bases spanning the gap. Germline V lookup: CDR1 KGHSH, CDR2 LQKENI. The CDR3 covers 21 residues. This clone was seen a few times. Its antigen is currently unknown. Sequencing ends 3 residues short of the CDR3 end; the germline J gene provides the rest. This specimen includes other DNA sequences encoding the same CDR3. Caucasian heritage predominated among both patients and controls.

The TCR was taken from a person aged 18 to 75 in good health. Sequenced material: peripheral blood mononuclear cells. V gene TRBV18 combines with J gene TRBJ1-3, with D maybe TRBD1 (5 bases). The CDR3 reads CASSPTGLQPGGRSSGNTIYF. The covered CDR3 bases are TGTGCCAGCTCACCAACGGGGCTCCAACCGGGGGGACGGAGCTCTGGAAACACC.